The 18 T cell receptor beta chains below all came from one sample that was sequenced in a study of T cell changes during pregnancy in multiple sclerosis. Libraries were prepared by immunoSEQ multiplex PCR; TCRdb keeps only in-frame clonotypes and omits some of them. The table records tens of thousands of clones, 88% of them present only once. Sequences were derived from peripheral blood, sampled in the first trimester of pregnancy. These receptors were taken from a female donor with multiple sclerosis, enrolled in a pregnancy study.

The chain recombines TRBV5-1 with TRBJ2-7; TRBD1 aligns across 9 bases. V lost 1 base, J lost 3 bases, and 5 bases stayed unmatched. CDR3 length: 15 amino acids. Germline CDR1 is SGHRS and CDR2 is YFSETQ. The CDR3 spells CASSLWGQGVYEQYF. The CDR3 DNA sequence: TGCGCCAGCAGCTTGTGGGGACAGGGCGTCTACGAGCAGTACTTC.

The chain carries TRBV7-2 and TRBJ1-1; D is unresolved. This CDR3 comprises 15 residues. V was pared by 5 bases and J by 2 bases, with 15 bases between. CDR1 SGHTA and CDR2 FQGNSA come from the germline V gene. DNA for the CDR3: TGTGCCAGCAGCCCCAGACGCGGGTTCAACACTGAAGCTTTCTTT. Translation: CASSPRRGFNTEAFF.

This chain uses TRBV14 with TRBJ2-1, with 9 bases lining up with TRBD2. The CDR3 is 15 residues long. In germline, CDR1 is SGHDN, CDR2 FVKESK. J gave up 4 bases and V 4 bases, and 5 bases lay outside the gene matches. DNA for the CDR3: TGTGCCAGCAGCCCGACTGCGGGGGGGTACAATGAGCAGTTCTTC. Translated, it gives CASSPTAGGYNEQFF.

This clone was seen only once. V gene TRBV6-1 combines with J gene TRBJ2-7; 8 positions match TRBD1. The CDR3 spans 14 residues. The germline V gene encodes CDR1 MNHNS and CDR2 SASEGT. Trimming took 4 bases from V and 4 from J; bases not matched to a gene: 6. The CDR3 sequence: CASSVPGQAYEQYF. DNA of the CDR3: TGTGCCAGCAGTGTTCCGGGACAGGCTTACGAGCAGTACTTC.

This chain links TRBV5-1 with TRBJ2-1, with 11 nucleotides matching TRBD2. The CDR3 runs to 15 residues. V lost 5 bases and J lost 5; bases outside the gene matches: 6. Germline CDR1 SGHRS, CDR2 YFSETQ. The CDR3 DNA sequence: TGCGCCAGCAGAATAGCGGGAGGGCCCCACAATGAGCAGTTCTTC. Translated: CASRIAGGPHNEQFF.

The chain uses TRBV5-5 and TRBJ1-2, with D tentatively TRBD1 (6 bases). V lost 0 bases to trimming and J lost 2 bases, with 8 bases between them. This CDR3 spans 14 amino acids. The V gene's germline CDR1 is SGHKS and CDR2 YYEKEE (reference sequence). The CDR3 spells CASSLDTGNYGYTF. In nucleotides, the CDR3 is TGTGCCAGCAGCTTGGACACAGGGAACTATGGCTACACCTTC.

In its sample, this clone was seen once. The rearrangement uses TRBV10-3 and TRBJ1-5; no clear D gene. CDR3 length equals 14 residues. Germline V gene data show CDR1 as ENHRY and CDR2 as SYGVKD. Between the trimmed V and J ends, which lost 4 bases and 2 bases, there was a span of 9 bases. CDR3 in DNA: TGTGCCATCAGTGGCCCCGAGGGCAATCAGCCCCAGCATTTT. This sequence encodes CAISGPEGNQPQHF.

V usage is TRBV30 and J usage is TRBJ2-7; no reliable D call. Trimming removed 0 bases from V and 2 bases from J, with 11 bases in between. From germline, CDR1 is GTSNPN and CDR2 SVGIG (reference sequence). The CDR3 extends over 14 amino acids. CDR3 sequence (DNA): TGTGCCTGGAGTGTATGGCAGAAAGCCTACGAGCAGTACTTC. Amino acid sequence: CAWSVWQKAYEQYF.

The chain combines TRBV28 with TRBJ1-4; D remains ambiguous. CDR3 length equals 15 residues. Germline CDR1 MDHEN, CDR2 SYDVKM. V lost 7 bases and J lost 7, with 19 bases in between. This CDR3 is CASTAWSSGGEKLFF. The CDR3 DNA is TGTGCCAGCACCGCTTGGTCCAGCGGCGGTGAAAAACTGTTTTTT.

Here the CDR3 reads CASSLSGGEAFF. In DNA, the CDR3 is TGTGCCAGTAGTCTGTCAGGAGGTGAAGCTTTCTTT. The rearrangement uses TRBV19 and TRBJ1-1; the D is unclear. In germline, CDR1 is LNHDA, CDR2 SQIVND (reference sequence). The CDR3 totals 12 residues. V was trimmed by 5 bases and J by 7 bases, leaving 11 bases between them.

The J gene is TRBJ2-1, the V gene TRBV7-2; possibly TRBD2 for D (6 bases). This CDR3 is 15 amino acids long. Trimming removed 7 bases from V and 0 bases from J, with 13 bases in between. Per germline, CDR1 SGHTA and CDR2 FQGNSA. CDR3 in DNA: TGTGCCAGCAATAGTGGCGGGACCTCCTACAATGAGCAGTTCTTC. Its translation: CASNSGGTSYNEQFF.

The chain has TRBV6-5 and TRBJ2-7; D is perhaps TRBD1 (6 bases). V lost 0 bases and J 3 bases, leaving 15 bases between the germline ends. The CDR3 totals 16 residues. Germline assignment: CDR1 MNHEY and CDR2 SVGAGI. Here the CDR3 DNA reads TGTGCCAGCAGTTACTCGACACAGGGCCTATACTACGAGCAGTACTTC. Protein: CASSYSTQGLYYEQYF.

The CDR3 loop reads CASSSNRGLSEKLFF. CDR3 sequence (DNA): TGTGCCAGCAGTTCAAACAGGGGGCTTAGTGAAAAACTGTTTTTT. The rearrangement links TRBV28 to TRBJ1-4; 9 positions match TRBD1. The V gene end was trimmed by 4 bases and the J gene end by 7 bases; junction bases not matched to a gene: 7. CDR3 size: 15 residues. Germline assignment: CDR1 MDHEN and CDR2 SYDVKM.

The gene calls are TRBV2 and TRBJ1-2; D uncertain. The CDR3 has 13 residues. Between the trimmed V and J ends, which lost 5 bases and 6 bases, there was a span of 13 bases. Germline values: CDR1 SNHLY, CDR2 FYNNEI. The CDR3 loop is CASSYSGSDGYTF. The CDR3 coding sequence is TGTGCCAGCAGTTATAGCGGGTCGGATGGCTACACCTTC.

This chain links TRBV7-9 with TRBJ2-1; 9 bases are a match to TRBD1. V gave up 4 bases and J gave up 5 bases; unmatched junction bases: 9. This CDR3 comprises 16 residues. Germline V gives CDR1 SEHNR, CDR2 FQNEAQ (reference sequence). The chain's CDR3 is CASSSTGTGSHNEQFF. In DNA form, the CDR3 reads TGTGCCAGCAGCTCAACCGGGACAGGGAGCCACAATGAGCAGTTCTTC.

The chain carries TRBV11-2 and TRBJ1-2; TRBD1 aligns across 8 bases. This CDR3 contains 13 residues. The V gene's germline CDR1 is SGHAT and CDR2 FQNNGV. Trimming took 5 bases from V and 8 from J; bases not matched to a gene: 7. For the CDR3, the DNA is TGTGCCAGCAGCCCCAGGACAGGGAGAGGCTACACCTTC. Amino acid sequence: CASSPRTGRGYTF.

The V gene is TRBV5-6, the J gene TRBJ1-1, with TRBD1 as a possible D gene (6 bases). Germline values: CDR1 SGHDT, CDR2 YYEEEE. Trimming left V 0 bases short and J 2 bases short, with 14 bases between. The CDR3 has 16 residues. In DNA, the CDR3 is TGTGCCAGCAGCTTGGATTCGAAACAGGGTAACACTGAAGCTTTCTTT. Encoded protein: CASSLDSKQGNTEAFF.

This chain connects TRBV29-1 to TRBJ1-5, with 7 positions matching TRBD1. Germline CDR1 reads SQVTM; CDR2 reads ANQGSEA. The CDR3 totals 14 residues. Trimming at V came to 7 bases and at J to 1 base, leaving 7 bases not matched to a gene. For the CDR3, the DNA is TGCAGCGCGGGGACAGACAACAGCAATCAGCCCCAGCATTTT. Its translation is CSAGTDNSNQPQHF.